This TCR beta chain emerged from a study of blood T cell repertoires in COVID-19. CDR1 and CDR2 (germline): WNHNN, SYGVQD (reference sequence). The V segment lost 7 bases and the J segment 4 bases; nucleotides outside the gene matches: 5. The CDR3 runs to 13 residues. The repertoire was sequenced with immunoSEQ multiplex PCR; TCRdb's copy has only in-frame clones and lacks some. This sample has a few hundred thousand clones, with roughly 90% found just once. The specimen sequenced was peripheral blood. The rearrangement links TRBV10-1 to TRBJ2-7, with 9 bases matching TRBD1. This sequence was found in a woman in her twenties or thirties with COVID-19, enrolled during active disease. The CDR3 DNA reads TGCGCCAGCAAGCCGACAGGGGGTTACGAGCAGTACTTC. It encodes CASKPTGGYEQYF.